Following are 10 T cell receptor beta chains from one sample sequenced in a study of response to subunit inactivated influenza vaccine. One entry per CDR3 protein results from TCRdb running MiXCR on the RT-PCR reads. Among roughly 500,000 distinct CDR3 sequences, under 30% were seen once, and the ten largest hold 2.5% to 3.5%. This same sample was also taken into another study, of T cells expressing NK-cell markers. From that second work: 5'RACE template switching built TCR beta cDNA with unique molecular identifiers.

The sequencing here drew on CD4+ T cells sorted from PBMCs, taken 12 days after vaccination. These TCRs come from a man aged 50 or older who received an inactivated influenza vaccine.

The rearrangement links TRBV15 to TRBJ2-1, with TRBD1 matching 8 bases. CDR1 is LNHNV, CDR2 YYDKDF, per germline (reference sequence). After removal of 2 bases from V and 4 bases from J, the junction contained 10 bases not matched to a gene. CDR3 length equals 17 residues. The CDR3: CATSRTTRGLKYNEQFF. The DNA for the CDR3 is TGTGCCACCAGCAGAACCACCAGGGGGCTAAAATACAATGAGCAGTTCTTC. The whole variable domain, filled in from reference TRBV15 and TRBJ2-1, reads DAMVIQNPRYQVTQFGKPVTLSCSQTLNHNVMYWYQQKSSQAPKLLFHYYDKDFNNEADTPDNFQSRRPNTSFCFLDIRSPGLGDTAMYLCATSRTTRGLKYNEQFFGPGTRLTVL.

This clonotype was counted between two and nine times. This chain connects TRBV6-2 or TRBV6-3 to TRBJ2-5, with D perhaps being TRBD1 or TRBD2 (5 bases each). Germline assignment: CDR1 MNHEY and CDR2 SVGEGT. Between the trimmed V and J ends, which lost 7 bases and 6 bases, there was a span of 18 bases. The CDR3 consists of 14 residues. The CDR3 DNA reads TGTGCCAGCAACATACAAGTGTCGGGACAGACCCAGTACTTC. Protein: CASNIQVSGQTQYF.

This clonotype was counted a few times. V gene TRBV14 combines with J gene TRBJ2-7; 11 bases agree with TRBD2. The trim removed 2 bases at V and 5 bases at J, leaving 17 bases unmatched. Per germline, CDR1 SGHDN and CDR2 FVKESK. CDR3 length equals 19 residues. The chain's CDR3 is CASSQRPGLAVEEGNEQYF. The CDR3, as DNA: TGTGCCAGCAGCCAAAGACCGGGACTAGCGGTTGAGGAAGGAAACGAGCAGTACTTC.

This sequence joins TRBV11-2 and TRBJ2-1; possible D gene TRBD2, 6 bases. Germline loops: CDR1 SGHAT, CDR2 FQNNGV. Trimming took off 4 bases at V and 1 base at J, with 20 bases between the two ends. CDR3 length: 18 amino acids. The CDR3 protein is CASSSLGGWESSYNEQFF. DNA for the CDR3: TGTGCCAGCAGCTCCCTTGGGGGGTGGGAATCATCCTACAATGAGCAGTTCTTC.

This clonotype occurred many times. The gene calls are TRBV7-9 and TRBJ2-7; a weak D match, TRBD1 (5 bases). The germline V gene has CDR1 SEHNR and CDR2 FQNEAQ (reference sequence). The CDR3 covers 14 residues. With 2 bases removed from V and 5 bases from J, the gap between germline ends came to 13 bases. The CDR3, as DNA: TGTGCCAGCAGCTTAAGCAGGGAAATCAACGAGCAGTACTTC. It specifies CASSLSREINEQYF.

This clonotype has only a few counts. The V gene is TRBV27, the J gene TRBJ2-5; a weak D match, TRBD1 (6 bases). Germline-derived CDR1 and CDR2 are MNHEY and SMNVEV (reference sequence). Deletions cut 6 bases from V and 5 bases from J, with 13 bases between. The CDR3 runs 13 residues. The chain's CDR3 is CASSQGIWETQYF. CDR3 DNA sequence: TGTGCCAGCAGCCAGGGGATTTGGGAGACCCAGTACTTC.

J is TRBJ2-7 and V is TRBV27; TRBD2 matches 13 bases. J lost 2 bases, V lost 5 bases, and 12 bases had no gene match. Germline V gene data show CDR1 as MNHEY and CDR2 as SMNVEV (reference sequence). The length of the CDR3 is 18 residues. The CDR3 coding sequence is TGTGCCAGCAGTCCCCAGGGGACTAGCGGGAAATTCCCCTACGAGCAGTACTTC. Encoded protein: CASSPQGTSGKFPYEQYF.

This clonotype has more than one count but fewer than ten. The chain combines TRBV24-1 with TRBJ2-2; 10 bases match TRBD2. The CDR3 contains 20 residues. V lost 5 bases and J lost 6; bases outside the gene matches: 20. Looked up from germline, CDR1 is KGHDR and CDR2 is SFDVKD. CDR3 sequence reads: CATSARTPGLAGELAGELFF. DNA for the CDR3: TGTGCCACCAGTGCCAGAACCCCGGGCCTAGCGGGAGAACTTGCCGGGGAGCTGTTTTTT.

J is TRBJ2-1 and V is TRBV10-3; TRBD2 aligns across 12 bases. Germline V CDR1 and CDR2: ENHRY, SYGVKD. This CDR3 spans 16 amino acids. The V gene end was trimmed by 5 bases and the J gene end by 6 bases; junction bases not matched to a gene: 8. CDR3 amino acids: CAISTSTSGGINEQFF. The DNA of the CDR3 is TGTGCCATCAGTACCTCGACTAGCGGGGGCATCAATGAGCAGTTCTTC.

This clonotype has more than one count but fewer than ten. J is TRBJ2-1 and V is TRBV20-1; D is unclear. The CDR3 has 14 amino acids. Trimming stripped 5 bases from V and 0 bases from J, with 11 bases between. Germline assignment: CDR1 DFQATT and CDR2 SNEGSKA (reference sequence). Written as DNA, the CDR3 is TGCAGTGCTGGCGGAGTAGCCTCCTACAATGAGCAGTTCTTC. This codes for CSAGGVASYNEQFF.